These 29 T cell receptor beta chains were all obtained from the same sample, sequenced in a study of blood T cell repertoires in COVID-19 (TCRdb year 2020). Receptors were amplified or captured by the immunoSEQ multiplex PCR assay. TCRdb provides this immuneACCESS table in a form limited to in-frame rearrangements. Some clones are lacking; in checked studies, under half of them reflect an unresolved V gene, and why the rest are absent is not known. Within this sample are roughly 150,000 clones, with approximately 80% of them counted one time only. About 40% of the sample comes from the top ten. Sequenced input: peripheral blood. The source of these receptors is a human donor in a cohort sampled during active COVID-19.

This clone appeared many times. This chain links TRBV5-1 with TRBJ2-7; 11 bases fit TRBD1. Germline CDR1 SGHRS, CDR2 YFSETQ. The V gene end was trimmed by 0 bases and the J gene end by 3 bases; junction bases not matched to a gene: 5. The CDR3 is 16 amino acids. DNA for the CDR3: TGCGCCAGCAGCTTGGAGGGACAGGGGGACTTCTACGAGCAGTACGTC. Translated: CASSLEGQGDFYEQYV.

The CDR3 DNA reads TGTGCCAGCAGTGACACCGGGACCCAGTACTTC. This encodes CASSDTGTQYF. The V and J genes are TRBV2 and TRBJ2-5, with D unclear. Germline loops: CDR1 SNHLY, CDR2 FYNNEI. Between the trimmed V and J ends, which lost 3 bases and 7 bases, there was a span of 6 bases. The CDR3 consists of 11 residues.

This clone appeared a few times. The CDR3 region is CASSNQGQANTGELFF. CDR3 nucleotides: TGTGCCAGCAGCAACCAAGGACAAGCGAACACCGGGGAGCTGTTTTTT. The rearrangement links TRBV21-1 to TRBJ2-2; the table gives TRBD1 as D, unverified against the DNA. TRBV21-1 is given as a pseudogene. The CDR3 sequence is 16 residues long.

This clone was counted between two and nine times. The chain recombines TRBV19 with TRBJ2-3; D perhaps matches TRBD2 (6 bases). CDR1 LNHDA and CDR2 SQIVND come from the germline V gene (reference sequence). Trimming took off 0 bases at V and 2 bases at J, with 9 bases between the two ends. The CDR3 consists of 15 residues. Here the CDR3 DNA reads TGTGCCAGTAGTATAGAGGAGGGGCCCACAGATACGCAGTATTTT. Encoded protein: CASSIEEGPTDTQYF. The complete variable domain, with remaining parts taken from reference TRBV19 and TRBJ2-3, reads DGGITQSPKYLFRKEGQNVTLSCEQNLNHDAMYWYRQDPGQGLRLIYYSQIVNDFQKGDIAEGYSVSREKKESFPLTVTSAQKNPTAFYLCASSIEEGPTDTQYFGPGTRLTVL.

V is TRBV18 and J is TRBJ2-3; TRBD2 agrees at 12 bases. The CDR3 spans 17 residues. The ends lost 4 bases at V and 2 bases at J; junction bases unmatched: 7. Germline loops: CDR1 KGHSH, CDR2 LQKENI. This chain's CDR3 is CASSQPSGRANTDTQYF. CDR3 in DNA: TGTGCCAGCTCACAACCTAGCGGGAGGGCCAACACAGATACGCAGTATTTT.

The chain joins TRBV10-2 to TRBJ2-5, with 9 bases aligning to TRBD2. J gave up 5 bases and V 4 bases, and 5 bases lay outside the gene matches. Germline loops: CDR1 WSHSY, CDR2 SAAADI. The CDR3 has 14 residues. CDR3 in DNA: TGCGCCAGCAGTGTTAGCGGGAGTAGGGAGACCCAGTACTTC. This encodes CASSVSGSRETQYF.

Here the CDR3 reads CASSSGQVGGYTF. In DNA, the CDR3 is TGTGCCAGCAGCTCCGGACAAGTGGGTGGCTACACCTTC. The rearrangement links TRBV2 to TRBJ1-2; tentatively, D is TRBD1 (5 bases). CDR1 and CDR2 (germline): SNHLY, FYNNEI. Trimming took off 6 bases at V and 7 bases at J, with 15 bases between the two ends. This CDR3 is built from 13 residues.

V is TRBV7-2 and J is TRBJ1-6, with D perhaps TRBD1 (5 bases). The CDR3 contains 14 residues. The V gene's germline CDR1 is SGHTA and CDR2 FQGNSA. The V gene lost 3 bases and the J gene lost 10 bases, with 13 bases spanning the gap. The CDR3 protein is CASSFQGSVSPLHF. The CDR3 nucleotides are TGTGCCAGCAGCTTTCAGGGATCGGTCTCACCCCTCCACTTT.

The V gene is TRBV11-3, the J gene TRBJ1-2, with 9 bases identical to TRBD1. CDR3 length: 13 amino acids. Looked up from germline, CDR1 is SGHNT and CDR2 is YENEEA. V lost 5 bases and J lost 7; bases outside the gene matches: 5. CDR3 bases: TGTGCCAGCAGCACGGACAGGGGTTCTGGCTACACCTTC. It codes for CASSTDRGSGYTF.

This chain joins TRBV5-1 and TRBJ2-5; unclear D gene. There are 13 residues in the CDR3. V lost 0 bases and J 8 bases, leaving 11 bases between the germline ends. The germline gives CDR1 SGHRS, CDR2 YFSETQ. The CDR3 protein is CASSLDSSSTQYF. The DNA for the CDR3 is TGCGCCAGCAGCTTGGACAGCTCCAGTACCCAGTACTTC.

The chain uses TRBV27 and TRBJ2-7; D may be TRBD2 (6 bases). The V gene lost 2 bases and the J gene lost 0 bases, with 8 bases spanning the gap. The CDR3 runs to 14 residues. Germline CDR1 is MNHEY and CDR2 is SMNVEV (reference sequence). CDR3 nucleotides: TGTGCCAGCAGTTTAGGAGGGAGCTCCTACGAGCAGTACTTC. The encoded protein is CASSLGGSSYEQYF.

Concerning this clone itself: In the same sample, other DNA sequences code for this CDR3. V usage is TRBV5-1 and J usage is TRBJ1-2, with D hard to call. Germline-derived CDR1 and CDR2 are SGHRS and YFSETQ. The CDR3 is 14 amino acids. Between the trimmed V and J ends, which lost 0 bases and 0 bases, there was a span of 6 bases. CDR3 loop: CASSLGTANYGYTF. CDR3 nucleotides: TGCGCCAGCAGCTTGGGCACAGCTAACTATGGCTACACCTTC.

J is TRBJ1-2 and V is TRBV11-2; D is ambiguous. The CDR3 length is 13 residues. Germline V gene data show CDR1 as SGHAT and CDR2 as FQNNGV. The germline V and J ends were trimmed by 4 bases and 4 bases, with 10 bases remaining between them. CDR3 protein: CASSSRGGYGYTF. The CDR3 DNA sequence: TGTGCCAGCAGCTCACGGGGTGGCTATGGCTACACCTTC.

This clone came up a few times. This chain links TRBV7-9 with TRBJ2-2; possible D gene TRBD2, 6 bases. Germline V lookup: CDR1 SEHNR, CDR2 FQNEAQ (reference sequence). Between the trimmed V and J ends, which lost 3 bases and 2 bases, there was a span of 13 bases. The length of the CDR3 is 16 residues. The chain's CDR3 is CASSFRTTGNTGELFF. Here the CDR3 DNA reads TGTGCCAGCAGCTTCCGGACTACCGGTAACACCGGGGAGCTGTTTTTT.

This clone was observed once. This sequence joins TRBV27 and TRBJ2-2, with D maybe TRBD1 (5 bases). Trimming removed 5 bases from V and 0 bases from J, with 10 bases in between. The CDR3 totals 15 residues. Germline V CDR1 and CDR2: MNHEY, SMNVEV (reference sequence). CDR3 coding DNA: TGTGCCAGCAGTCCCCTAGGGGCGAACACCGGGGAGCTGTTTTTT. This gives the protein CASSPLGANTGELFF.

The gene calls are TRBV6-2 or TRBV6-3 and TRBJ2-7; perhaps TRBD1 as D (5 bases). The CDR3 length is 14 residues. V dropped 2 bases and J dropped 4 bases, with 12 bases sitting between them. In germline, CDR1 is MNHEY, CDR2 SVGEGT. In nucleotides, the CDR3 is TGTGCCAGCAGTTACGTCAGGGTAAGGTACGAGCAGTACTTC. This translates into CASSYVRVRYEQYF.

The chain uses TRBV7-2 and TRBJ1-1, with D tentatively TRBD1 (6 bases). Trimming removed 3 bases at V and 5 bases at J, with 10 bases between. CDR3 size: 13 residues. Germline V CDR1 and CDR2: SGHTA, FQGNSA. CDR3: CASSFQQGTEAFF. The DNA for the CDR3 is TGTGCCAGCAGCTTCCAACAGGGTACTGAAGCTTTCTTT.

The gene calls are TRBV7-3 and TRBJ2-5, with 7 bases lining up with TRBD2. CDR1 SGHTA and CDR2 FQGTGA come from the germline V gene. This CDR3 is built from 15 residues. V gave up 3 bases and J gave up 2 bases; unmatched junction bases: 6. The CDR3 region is CASSLNPGGQETQYF. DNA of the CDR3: TGTGCCAGCAGCTTGAATCCGGGAGGACAAGAGACCCAGTACTTC.

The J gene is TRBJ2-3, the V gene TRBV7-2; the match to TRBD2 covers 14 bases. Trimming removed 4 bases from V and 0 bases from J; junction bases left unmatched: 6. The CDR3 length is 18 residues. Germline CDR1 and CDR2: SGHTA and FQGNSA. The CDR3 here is CASSSQRLAGGSTDTQYF. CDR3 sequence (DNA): TGTGCCAGCAGCTCGCAAAGACTAGCGGGAGGGAGCACAGATACGCAGTATTTT.

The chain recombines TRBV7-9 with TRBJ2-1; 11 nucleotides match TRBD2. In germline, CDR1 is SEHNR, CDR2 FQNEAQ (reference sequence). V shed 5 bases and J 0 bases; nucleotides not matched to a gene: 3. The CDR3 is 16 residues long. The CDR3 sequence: CASSRTSGSSYNEQFF. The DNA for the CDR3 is TGTGCCAGCAGCCGAACTAGCGGGAGCTCCTACAATGAGCAGTTCTTC.

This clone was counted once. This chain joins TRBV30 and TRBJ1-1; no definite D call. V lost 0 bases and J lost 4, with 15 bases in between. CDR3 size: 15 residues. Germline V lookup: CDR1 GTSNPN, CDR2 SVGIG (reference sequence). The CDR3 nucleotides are TGTGCCTGGAGTGTATGGACGACGGGGAGCACTGAAGCTTTCTTT. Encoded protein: CAWSVWTTGSTEAFF.

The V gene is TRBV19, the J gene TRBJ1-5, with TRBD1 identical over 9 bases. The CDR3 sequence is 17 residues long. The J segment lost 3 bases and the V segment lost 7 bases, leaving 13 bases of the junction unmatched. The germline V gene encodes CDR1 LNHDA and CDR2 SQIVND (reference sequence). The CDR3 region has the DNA TGTGCCAGTACCCCCCACCCGGGACAGGGCATCAATCAGCCCCAGCATTTT. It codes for CASTPHPGQGINQPQHF.

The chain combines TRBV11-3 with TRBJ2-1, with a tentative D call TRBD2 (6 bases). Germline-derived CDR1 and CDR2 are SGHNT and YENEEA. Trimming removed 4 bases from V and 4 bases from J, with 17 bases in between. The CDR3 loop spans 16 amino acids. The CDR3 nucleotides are TGTGCCAGCAGCTCCTCCCTCCGGGGGACTTACAATGAGCAGTTCTTC. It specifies CASSSSLRGTYNEQFF.

CDR3 region: CASSYSWGRNTEAFF. CDR3 sequence (DNA): TGTGCCAGCAGTTACTCTTGGGGCCGTAACACTGAAGCTTTCTTT. This rearrangement joins TRBV6-2 or TRBV6-3 to TRBJ1-1, with a possible D match to TRBD1 (5 bases). V was clipped by 0 bases and J by 2 bases, with 10 bases between them. The length of the CDR3 is 15 residues. The germline V gene has CDR1 MNHEY and CDR2 SVGEGT.

CDR3 nucleotides: TGTGCCAGCAGTTCCTACACAGATACGCAGTATTTT. This translates into CASSSYTDTQYF. The gene calls are TRBV27 and TRBJ2-3; D gene uncertain. Germline CDR1 is MNHEY and CDR2 is SMNVEV (reference sequence). The CDR3 sequence is 12 residues long. Deletions cut 4 bases from V and 2 bases from J, with 4 bases between.

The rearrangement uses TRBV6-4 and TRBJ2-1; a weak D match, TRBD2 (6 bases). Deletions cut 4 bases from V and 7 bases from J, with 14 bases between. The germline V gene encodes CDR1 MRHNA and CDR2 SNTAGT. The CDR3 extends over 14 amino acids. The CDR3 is CASSGEGRKNEQFF. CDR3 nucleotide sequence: TGTGCCAGCAGTGGTGAAGGGAGGAAAAATGAGCAGTTCTTC.

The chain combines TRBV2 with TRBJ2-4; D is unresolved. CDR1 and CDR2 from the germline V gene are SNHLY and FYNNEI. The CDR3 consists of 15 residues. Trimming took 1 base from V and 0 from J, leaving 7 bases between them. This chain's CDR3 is CASSEGPLAKNIQYF. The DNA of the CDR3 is TGTGCCAGCAGTGAAGGGCCGTTAGCCAAAAACATTCAGTACTTC.

This CDR3 reads CASSEHRGLSYEQYF. CDR3 in DNA: TGTGCCAGCAGTGAGCACAGGGGGCTTTCCTACGAGCAGTACTTC. The chain uses TRBV2 and TRBJ2-7; 9 bases agree with TRBD1. The ends lost 3 bases at V and 1 base at J; junction bases unmatched: 4. The V gene's germline CDR1 is SNHLY and CDR2 FYNNEI. CDR3 length equals 15 residues.

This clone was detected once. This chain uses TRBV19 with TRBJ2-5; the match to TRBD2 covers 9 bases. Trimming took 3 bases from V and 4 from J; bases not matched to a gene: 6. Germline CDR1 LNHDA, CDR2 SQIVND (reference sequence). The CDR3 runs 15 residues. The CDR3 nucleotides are TGTGCCAGTAGTATGGGTAGCGGGAGCGTAGAGACCCAGTACTTC. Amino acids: CASSMGSGSVETQYF.